The 18 T cell receptor beta chains given below trace back to one sample, sequenced in a study of blood T cell repertoires in COVID-19. The data were produced by immunoSEQ multiplex PCR, yet TCRdb's version contains in-frame clones alone and is incomplete. The repertoire has under 200,000 clones, under 90% of them found once; the top ten carry roughly 6.4%. Sequencing input: peripheral blood. These receptors were obtained from a man between 60 and 70 years old with acute or convalescent COVID-19.

The V and J genes are TRBV5-1 and TRBJ2-3; tentatively, D is TRBD2 (5 bases). The length of the CDR3 is 17 residues. The germline V gene encodes CDR1 SGHRS and CDR2 YFSETQ. V was clipped by 1 base and J by 2 bases, with 17 bases between them. The CDR3 region is CASSLSATSYSTDTQYF. DNA of the CDR3: TGCGCCAGCAGCTTGTCTGCTACTAGTTACTCCACAGATACGCAGTATTTT.

This sequence joins TRBV25-1 and TRBJ1-1; D possibly corresponds to TRBD1 (6 bases). V gave up 6 bases and J gave up 0 bases, with 17 bases separating them. This CDR3 has 16 amino acids. CDR1 is MGHDK and CDR2 is SYGVNS in the germline V gene. The CDR3 protein is CASSEPTGAMNTEAFF. The CDR3 bases are TGTGCCAGCAGCGAGCCGACAGGCGCTATGAACACTGAAGCTTTCTTT.

The CDR3 sequence is CASSQVSGPGELFF. The CDR3 DNA reads TGTGCCAGCAGCCAAGTTAGCGGACCCGGGGAGCTGTTTTTT. The chain combines TRBV3-1 (or the pseudogene TRBV3-2) with TRBJ2-2, with a tentative D call TRBD2 (6 bases). Deletions cut 1 base from V and 6 bases from J, with 9 bases between. Per the germline V gene, CDR1 is LGHDT and CDR2 is YNNKEL (reference sequence). The CDR3 is made up of 14 amino acids.

The genes are TRBV29-1 and TRBJ1-2; D unclear. Trimming stripped 4 bases from V and 5 bases from J, with 20 bases between. The germline gives CDR1 SQVTM, CDR2 ANQGSEA. This CDR3 contains 15 residues. The CDR3: CSVVGGTIIEYGYTF. The CDR3 DNA sequence: TGCAGCGTTGTGGGAGGAACCATTATCGAGTATGGCTACACCTTC.

The sample holds one count of this clone. The gene calls are TRBV5-1 and TRBJ2-3; 7 nucleotides align to TRBD2. The V and J ends lost 1 base and 2 bases, in that order; junction bases with no gene match: 7. This CDR3 contains 16 residues. Germline assignment: CDR1 SGHRS and CDR2 YFSETQ. The CDR3 protein is CASSLYPAGSTDTQYF. CDR3 DNA sequence: TGCGCCAGCAGCTTGTACCCAGCGGGGTCCACAGATACGCAGTATTTT.

This clone was found a few times. V usage is TRBV5-5 and J usage is TRBJ1-2, with D perhaps TRBD1 (5 bases). CDR1 and CDR2 (germline): SGHKS, YYEKEE (reference sequence). This CDR3 region has 14 residues. The V end lost 4 bases, the J end lost 2 bases, and 12 bases lay between the germline ends. The CDR3 DNA sequence: TGTGCCAGCAGCCCGGCAGGGCTAAACTATGGCTACACCTTC. It yields the protein CASSPAGLNYGYTF.

The chain employs TRBV29-1 and TRBJ2-1; no clear D. Germline CDR1 is SQVTM and CDR2 is ANQGSEA. The ends were cut back, 3 bases at V and 3 bases at J, with 15 bases in the middle. The CDR3 spans 15 residues. The CDR3 coding sequence is TGCAGCGTTGAGGTACGCGAGACTTACTACAATGAGCAGTTCTTC. Translating gives CSVEVRETYYNEQFF.

This sequence joins TRBV7-7 and TRBJ2-1; 13 bases line up with TRBD2. The V segment lost 2 bases and the J segment 1 base; nucleotides outside the gene matches: 14. CDR1 is SSHAT and CDR2 is FNYEAQ in the germline V gene (reference sequence). There are 21 residues in the CDR3. CDR3 sequence: CASSLTMRLLAGGPSYNEQFF. The DNA of the CDR3 is TGTGCCAGCAGCTTAACGATGCGGTTACTAGCGGGAGGGCCGTCCTACAATGAGCAGTTCTTC.

The rearrangement uses TRBV29-1 and TRBJ1-5; D is undetermined. Germline V CDR1 and CDR2: SQVTM, ANQGSEA. The CDR3 extends over 11 amino acids. The CDR3, as DNA: TGCTCGTGGAGGAGGAATCAGCCCCAGCATTTT. Translating gives CSWRRNQPQHF.

This clone was counted a few times. This chain connects TRBV28 to TRBJ2-3; tentatively, D is TRBD1 (6 bases). CDR1 MDHEN and CDR2 SYDVKM come from the germline V gene. The CDR3 length is 19 residues. V lost 6 bases, J lost 0 bases, and 25 bases lay in between. The CDR3 reads CASSTQFIFRDTSTDTQYF. In DNA form, the CDR3 reads TGTGCCAGCAGCACTCAATTCATCTTCCGGGACACAAGCACAGATACGCAGTATTTT.

This sequence joins TRBV10-3 and TRBJ1-4; no reliable D call. This CDR3 region has 13 residues. Germline lookup yields CDR1 ENHRY and CDR2 SYGVKD. Trimming removed 3 bases from V and 4 bases from J, with 6 bases in between. CDR3 protein: CAISEILNEKLFF. CDR3 coding DNA: TGTGCCATCAGTGAAATTCTTAATGAAAAACTGTTTTTT.

The rearrangement uses TRBV24-1 and TRBJ2-1; maybe TRBD2 (6 bases). There are 12 residues in the CDR3. Trimming cost V 11 bases and J 2 bases, with 9 bases left between them. The germline V gene encodes CDR1 KGHDR and CDR2 SFDVKD. CDR3 in amino acids: CASGGTYNEQFF. In nucleotides, the CDR3 is TGTGCCAGCGGAGGGACCTACAATGAGCAGTTCTTC.

The rearrangement uses TRBV4-1 and TRBJ1-5; D not certain. V lost 2 bases, J lost 4 bases, and 9 bases lay in between. Per the germline V gene, CDR1 is MGHRA and CDR2 is YSYEKL. The CDR3 has 14 residues. The CDR3 DNA sequence: TGCGCCAGCAGCCAAATTCTAGAAAATCAGCCCCAGCATTTT. This encodes CASSQILENQPQHF.

J is TRBJ1-2 and V is TRBV18; D is undetermined. Germline CDR1 reads KGHSH; CDR2 reads LQKENI. Trimming left V 3 bases short and J 6 bases short, with 11 bases between. The CDR3 sequence is 13 residues long. The chain's CDR3 is CASSPAGGNGYTF. DNA of the CDR3: TGTGCCAGCTCACCGGCGGGAGGCAATGGCTACACCTTC.

The rearrangement uses TRBV11-2 and TRBJ1-1; 7 positions match TRBD1. Germline loops: CDR1 SGHAT, CDR2 FQNNGV. With V trimmed by 1 base and J by 1 base, 0 bases remained unmatched. The length of the CDR3 is 14 residues. The CDR3 is CASSLGTGNTEAFF. The CDR3 DNA is TGTGCCAGCAGCTTAGGGACAGGGAACACTGAAGCTTTCTTT.

V usage is TRBV6-5 and J usage is TRBJ2-3; 7 nucleotides match TRBD2. V was pared by 2 bases and J by 7 bases, with 6 bases of the junction left unmatched. The CDR3 covers 14 residues. Germline CDR1 reads MNHEY; CDR2 reads SVGAGI. CDR3 region: CASSYRGRGHTQYF. The CDR3, as DNA: TGTGCCAGCAGTTACCGCGGGAGAGGTCATACGCAGTATTTT.

This clone came up once. V is TRBV28 and J is TRBJ1-2; 7 nucleotides align to TRBD1. V lost 10 bases and J lost 4; bases outside the gene matches: 12. Germline CDR1 reads MDHEN; CDR2 reads SYDVKM. There are 14 residues in the CDR3. The CDR3 bases are TGTGCCACGATTCCCGACAGGGTAGTCTATGGCTACACCTTC. Its translation is CATIPDRVVYGYTF.

As regards this clone: Other DNA sequences in this sample translate to the same CDR3. CDR3 region: CASSPGGNQPQHF. The CDR3 DNA reads TGTGCCAGCAGTCCTGGGGGGAATCAGCCCCAGCATTTT. This chain uses TRBV27 with TRBJ1-5, with TRBD1 as a possible D gene (5 bases). The V gene lost 5 bases and the J gene lost 4 bases, with 9 bases spanning the gap. CDR3 length equals 13 residues. Germline loops: CDR1 MNHEY, CDR2 SMNVEV (reference sequence).